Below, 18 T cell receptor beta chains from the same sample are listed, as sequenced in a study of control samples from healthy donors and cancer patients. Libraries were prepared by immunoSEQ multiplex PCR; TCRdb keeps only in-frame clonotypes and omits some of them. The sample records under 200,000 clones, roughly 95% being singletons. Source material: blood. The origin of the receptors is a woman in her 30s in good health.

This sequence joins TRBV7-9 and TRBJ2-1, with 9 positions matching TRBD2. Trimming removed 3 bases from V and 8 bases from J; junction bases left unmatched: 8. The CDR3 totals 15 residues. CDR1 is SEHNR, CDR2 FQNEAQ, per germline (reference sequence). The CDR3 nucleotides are TGTGCCAGCAGCTTGTTAGCGGGAGTAAGGTATGAGCAGTTCTTC. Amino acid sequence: CASSLLAGVRYEQFF.

The CDR3 region has the DNA TGTGCCAGCAGCGAGGGACCTTCCTACGAGCAGTACTTC. Translated: CASSEGPSYEQYF. The chain recombines TRBV9 with TRBJ2-7, with D perhaps assigned TRBD1 or TRBD2 (5 bases each). This CDR3 spans 13 amino acids. The V end lost 3 bases, the J end lost 1 base, and 8 bases lay between the germline ends. Germline V CDR1 and CDR2: SGDLS, YYNGEE.

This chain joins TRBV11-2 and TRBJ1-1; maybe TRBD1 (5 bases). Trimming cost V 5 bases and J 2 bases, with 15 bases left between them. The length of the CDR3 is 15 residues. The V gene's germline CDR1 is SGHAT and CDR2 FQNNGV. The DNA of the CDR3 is TGTGCCAGCAGCCCCCGGGGCGCCTCAAACACTGAAGCTTTCTTT. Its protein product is CASSPRGASNTEAFF.

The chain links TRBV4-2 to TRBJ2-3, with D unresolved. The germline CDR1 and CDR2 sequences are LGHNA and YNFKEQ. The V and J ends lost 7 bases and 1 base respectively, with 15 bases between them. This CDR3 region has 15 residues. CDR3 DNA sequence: TGTGCCAGCACCCTTTACCTATCTGGCACAGATACGCAGTATTTT. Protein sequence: CASTLYLSGTDTQYF.

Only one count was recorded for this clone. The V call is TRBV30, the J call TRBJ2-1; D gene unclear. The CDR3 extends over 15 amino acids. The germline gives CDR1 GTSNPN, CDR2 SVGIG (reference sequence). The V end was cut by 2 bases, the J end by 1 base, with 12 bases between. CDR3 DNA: TGTGCCTGGAGTTCCCCGAAATATTCCTACAATGAGCAGTTCTTC. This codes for CAWSSPKYSYNEQFF.

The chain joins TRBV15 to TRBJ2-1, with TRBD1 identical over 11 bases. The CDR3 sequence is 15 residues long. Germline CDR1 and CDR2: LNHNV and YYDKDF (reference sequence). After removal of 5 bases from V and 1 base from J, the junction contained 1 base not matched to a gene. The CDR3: CATSGDRGSYNEQFF. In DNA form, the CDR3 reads TGTGCCACCAGCGGGGACAGGGGGTCCTACAATGAGCAGTTCTTC.

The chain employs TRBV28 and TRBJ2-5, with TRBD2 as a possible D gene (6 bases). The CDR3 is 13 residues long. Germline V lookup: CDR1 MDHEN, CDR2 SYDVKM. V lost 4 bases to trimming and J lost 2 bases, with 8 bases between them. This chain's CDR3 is CASSSGEQETQYF. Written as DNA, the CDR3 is TGTGCCAGCAGTTCGGGAGAACAAGAGACCCAGTACTTC.

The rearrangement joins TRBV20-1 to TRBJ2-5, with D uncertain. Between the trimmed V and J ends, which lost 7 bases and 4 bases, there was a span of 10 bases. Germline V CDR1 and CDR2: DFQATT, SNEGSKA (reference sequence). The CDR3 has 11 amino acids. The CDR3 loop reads CSGKSIETQYF. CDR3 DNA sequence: TGCAGTGGGAAGTCTATAGAGACCCAGTACTTC.

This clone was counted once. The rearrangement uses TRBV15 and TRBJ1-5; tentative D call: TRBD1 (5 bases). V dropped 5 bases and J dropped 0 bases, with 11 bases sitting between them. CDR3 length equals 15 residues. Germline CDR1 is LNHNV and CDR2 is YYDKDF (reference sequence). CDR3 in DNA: TGTGCCACCAGCGGGGACGGATATAGCAATCAGCCCCAGCATTTT. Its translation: CATSGDGYSNQPQHF.

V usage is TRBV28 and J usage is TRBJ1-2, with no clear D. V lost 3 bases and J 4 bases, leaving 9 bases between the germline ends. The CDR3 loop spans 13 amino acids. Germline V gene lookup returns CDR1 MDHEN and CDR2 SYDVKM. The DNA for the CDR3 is TGTGCCAGCAGTTTTGGGGATCTCTATGGCTACACCTTC. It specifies CASSFGDLYGYTF.

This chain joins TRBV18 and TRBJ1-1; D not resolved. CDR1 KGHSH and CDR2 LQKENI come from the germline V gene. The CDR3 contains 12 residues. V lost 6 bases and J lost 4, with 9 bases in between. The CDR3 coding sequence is TGTGCCAGCTCCCTACAGAGCACTGAAGCTTTCTTT. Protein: CASSLQSTEAFF.

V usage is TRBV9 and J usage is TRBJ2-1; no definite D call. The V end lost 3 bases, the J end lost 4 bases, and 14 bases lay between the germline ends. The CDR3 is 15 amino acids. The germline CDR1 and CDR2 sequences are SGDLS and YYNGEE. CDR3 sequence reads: CASSADPGNYNEQFF. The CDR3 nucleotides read TGTGCCAGCAGCGCTGACCCCGGAAATTACAATGAGCAGTTCTTC.

CDR3 bases: TGTGCCAGCAGGGTGGAAGATACGCAGTATTTT. Translated: CASRVEDTQYF. The chain employs TRBV2 and TRBJ2-3; D gene ambiguous. The V gene lost 6 bases and the J gene lost 5 bases, with 6 bases spanning the gap. Germline V lookup: CDR1 SNHLY, CDR2 FYNNEI. This CDR3 comprises 11 residues.

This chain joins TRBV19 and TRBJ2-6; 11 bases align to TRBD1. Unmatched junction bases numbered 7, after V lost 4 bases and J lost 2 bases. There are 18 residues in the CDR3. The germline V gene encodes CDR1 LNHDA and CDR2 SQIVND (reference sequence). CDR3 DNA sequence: TGTGCCAGTAGTAACCCGGGACAGGGGGTAGCTGGGGCCAACGTCCTGACTTTC. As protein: CASSNPGQGVAGANVLTF.

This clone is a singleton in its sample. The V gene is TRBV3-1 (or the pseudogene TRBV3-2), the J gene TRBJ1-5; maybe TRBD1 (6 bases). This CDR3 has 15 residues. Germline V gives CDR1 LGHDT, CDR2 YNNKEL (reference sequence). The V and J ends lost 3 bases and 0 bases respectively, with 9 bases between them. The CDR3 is CASSQGTLSNQPQHF. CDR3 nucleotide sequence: TGTGCCAGCAGCCAGGGGACACTTAGCAATCAGCCCCAGCATTTT.

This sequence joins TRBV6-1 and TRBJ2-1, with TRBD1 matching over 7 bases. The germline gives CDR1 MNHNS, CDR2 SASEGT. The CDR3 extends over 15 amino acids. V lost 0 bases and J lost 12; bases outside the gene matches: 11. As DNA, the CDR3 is TGTGCCAGCAGTGAAGCTCCCGGGACAGCCTACGGGCAGTTCTTC. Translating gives CASSEAPGTAYGQFF.

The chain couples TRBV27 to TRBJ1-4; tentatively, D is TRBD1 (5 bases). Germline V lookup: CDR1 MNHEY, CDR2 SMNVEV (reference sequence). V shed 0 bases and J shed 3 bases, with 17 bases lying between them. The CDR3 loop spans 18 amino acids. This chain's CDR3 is CASSLSKLIGGPNEKLFF. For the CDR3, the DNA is TGTGCCAGCAGTTTATCAAAATTAATCGGGGGTCCTAATGAAAAACTGTTTTTT. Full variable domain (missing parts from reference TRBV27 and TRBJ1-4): EAQVTQNPRYLITVTGKKLTVTCSQNMNHEYMSWYRQDPGLGLRQIYYSMNVEVTDKGDVPEGYKVSRKEKRNFPLILESPSPNQTSLYFCASSLSKLIGGPNEKLFFGSGTQLSVL.

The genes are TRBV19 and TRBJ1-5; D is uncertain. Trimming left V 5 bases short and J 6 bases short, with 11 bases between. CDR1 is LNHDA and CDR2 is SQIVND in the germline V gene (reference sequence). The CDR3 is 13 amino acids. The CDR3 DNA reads TGTGCCAGTAGTTTGCAGGTGGGTCAGCCCCAGCATTTT. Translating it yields CASSLQVGQPQHF.